Listed below are T cell receptor beta chains from one sample, sequenced in a study of OX40 agonist ivuxolimab in advanced cancers. Repertoires were generated with immunoSEQ multiplex PCR, while TCRdb's copy carries only in-frame clones and drops some. The sample contains under 85,000 clones, around 80% of which appear only once. This material consisted of CD4+ or CD8+ T cells sorted from blood, taken in a trial of the OX40 agonist ivuxolimab. These receptors came from an adult with an advanced solid tumor such as melanoma, head and neck, liver or kidney cancer. Each CDR3 is given with its conserved first and last residue. D genes are given only for firm matches. The size entry is marked missing in some rows and otherwise reads once, few, many or a size class.

D,J,size,length,V,DNA,CDR3
TRBD1,TRBJ1-2,NA,15,TRBV18,TGTGCCAGCTCACCGACAGGGGGCAAGGAGTATGGCTACACCTTC,CASSPTGGKEYGYTF
TRBD2,TRBJ2-7,medium-sized,15,TRBV6-5,TGTGCCAGCAGGACAACTAGCGGGGGGGCCTACGAGCAGTACTTC,CASRTTSGGAYEQYF
TRBD1,TRBJ2-1,NA,17,TRBV5-1,TGCGCCAGCAGCTTTCTCGGGACAGGGGCCTTTGACAATGAGCAGTTCTTC,CASSFLGTGAFDNEQFF
NA,TRBJ1-1,NA,17,TRBV7-8,TGTGCCAGCAGCTTAGCGTGGGGCAGAAGAGTGAACACTGAAGCTTTCTTT,CASSLAWGRRVNTEAFF
TRBD1,TRBJ1-4,once,15,TRBV19,TGTGCCAGTACCAGAATGGGACAGGGCGGGGAAAAACTGTTTTTT,CASTRMGQGGEKLFF
TRBD2,TRBJ2-3,NA,18,TRBV9,TGTGCCAGCAGCGTAGATAGGCTAGCGGGAGGGCCGATGGATACGCAGTATTTT,CASSVDRLAGGPMDTQYF
NA,TRBJ1-5,NA,16,TRBV4-1,TGCGCCAGCAGCCAAGTGGTGGGAGGCCGCAATCAGCCCCAGCATTTT,CASSQVVGGRNQPQHF
NA,TRBJ1-5,few,14,TRBV29-1,TGCAGCGCCTTCTTGGGGCCCAAGGGTCAGCCCCAGCATTTT,CSAFLGPKGQPQHF
TRBD1,TRBJ1-4,NA,14,TRBV7-9,TGTGCCAGCAGCCGGACAGGGTGGAATGAAAAACTGTTTTTT,CASSRTGWNEKLFF
NA,TRBJ2-5,NA,15,TRBV11-2,TGTGCCAGCAGCCGCGGTGAGGGTAGGCAAGAGACCCAGTACTTC,CASSRGEGRQETQYF
NA,TRBJ2-3,few,14,TRBV6-1,TGTGCCAGCAGTGGACAGTCTGGGGCAGATACGCAGTATTTT,CASSGQSGADTQYF
NA,TRBJ1-1,NA,15,TRBV6-1,TGTGCCAGCACTCCAGGAGCAGGGTGGGACACTGAAGCTTTCTTT,CASTPGAGWDTEAFF
NA,TRBJ2-3,NA,16,TRBV5-1,TGCGCCAGCAGCTTGGCGGGCAAGGGGTCCACAGATACGCAGTATTTT,CASSLAGKGSTDTQYF
TRBD1,TRBJ1-1,NA,15,TRBV19,TGTGCCAGTACCGACCCGGGACAGGGGAACACTGAAGCTTTCTTT,CASTDPGQGNTEAFF
NA,TRBJ1-1,NA,13,TRBV15,TGTGCCACCAGCAGAGATCGCGCGACTGAAGCTTTCTTT,CATSRDRATEAFF
NA,TRBJ2-5,NA,14,TRBV11-2,TGTGCCAGCAGCTTAGGGGGGATCCAAGAGACCCAGTACTTC,CASSLGGIQETQYF
TRBD2,TRBJ2-7,NA,15,TRBV6-5,TGTGCCAGCAGTTACTCGCCAGCGGGAGGCTACGAGCAGTACTTC,CASSYSPAGGYEQYF
NA,TRBJ1-5,NA,13,TRBV7-2,TGTGCCAGCAGCTTCGACAGAAATCAGCCCCAGCATTTT,CASSFDRNQPQHF
TRBD1,TRBJ1-2,NA,11,TRBV20-1,TGCAGTGCCAGGGGGCAAGATGGCTACACCTTC,CSARGQDGYTF
NA,TRBJ1-1,NA,13,TRBV18,TGTGCCAGCTCACCGGATTATGGCACTGAAGCTTTCTTT,CASSPDYGTEAFF
NA,TRBJ1-2,few,14,TRBV7-3,TGTGCCAGCAGCTTAACCCCGGGCCTCACGGGCTACACCTTC,CASSLTPGLTGYTF
TRBD1,TRBJ2-7,NA,15,TRBV30,TGTGCCTGGAGTGTAATAGGGACAGGGAGTTACGAGCAGTACTTC,CAWSVIGTGSYEQYF
NA,TRBJ1-1,NA,12,TRBV6-5,TGTGCCAGCCGGACCGCGAACACTGAAGCTTTCTTT,CASRTANTEAFF
NA,TRBJ1-1,NA,15,TRBV11-2,TGTGCCAGCAGCTTAGATCCATCAGGCTACACTGAAGCTTTCTTT,CASSLDPSGYTEAFF
NA,TRBJ2-7,once,14,TRBV6-6,TGTGCCAGCAGTACTTCAGGTATCGACTACGAGCAGTACTTC,CASSTSGIDYEQYF
TRBD1,TRBJ1-5,NA,17,TRBV5-8,TGTGCCAGCAGTTTCACCGGGACAGGGGGCGGGAATCAGCCCCAGCATTTT,CASSFTGTGGGNQPQHF
TRBD1,TRBJ1-4,NA,15,TRBV25-1,TGTGCCAGCAGTGATCTTGACAGGGACAATGAAAAACTGTTTTTT,CASSDLDRDNEKLFF
TRBD1,TRBJ2-1,NA,14,TRBV5-4,TGTGCCAGCAGCGTGATAAGGGGGCACAATGAGCAGTTCTTC,CASSVIRGHNEQFF
NA,TRBJ2-5,NA,16,TRBV19,TGTGCCAGTAGTATAAGTGGACTGTCCGGGGTCCGGACCCAGTACTTC,CASSISGLSGVRTQYF
NA,TRBJ1-1,NA,14,TRBV19,TGTGCCAGTAGTATTATGGGGTTTAGAACTGAAGCTTTCTTT,CASSIMGFRTEAFF
TRBD1,TRBJ1-5,NA,14,TRBV6-6,TGTGCCAGCAGTTACCGGGACAGGGATCAGCCCCAGCATTTT,CASSYRDRDQPQHF
NA,TRBJ1-2,NA,15,TRBV9,TGTGCCAGCAGCGTGAGGGGGGCAGGCGGGGATGGCTACACCTTC,CASSVRGAGGDGYTF
NA,TRBJ1-5,NA,18,TRBV5-8,TGTGCCAGCAGCTTGGTAGGGGTTGGAGTCTATCTGAATCAGCCCCAGCATTTT,CASSLVGVGVYLNQPQHF
NA,TRBJ1-2,NA,14,TRBV19,TGTGCCAGTAGCCCCCCTTGGGGTTACGAGGGCTACACCTTC,CASSPPWGYEGYTF
NA,TRBJ1-2,NA,13,TRBV27,TGTGCCAGCAGTTTATCCATAGGGGAAGGCTACACCTTC,CASSLSIGEGYTF
NA,TRBJ2-7,NA,11,TRBV6-5,TGTGCCAGCAGTTACACTTACGAGCAGTACTTC,CASSYTYEQYF
TRBD1,TRBJ1-5,NA,16,TRBV7-9,TGTGCCAGCAGCTCCGGGACAGGGGTAAGAAATCAGCCCCAGCATTTT,CASSSGTGVRNQPQHF
NA,TRBJ2-5,NA,14,TRBV5-1,TGCGCCAGCAGCTCGGGAGGGGGCGCGGAGACCCAGTACTTC,CASSSGGGAETQYF
TRBD1,TRBJ1-3,NA,14,TRBV6-1,TGTGCCAGCAGCCAGGGGGGCGCGGGAAACACCATATATTTT,CASSQGGAGNTIYF